This T cell receptor beta chain was sequenced for a study of blood T cell repertoires in COVID-19. Study overall: There were acute and convalescent COVID-19 samples, and they came from the United States, Italy and Spain. PBMCs, B-cell-depleted T cells, or T cells provided the cDNA or gDNA that made up the material.

Study processing details: Reference gene primers were amplified, and this amplification served to estimate nucleated cell counts. Assay used: immunoSEQ multiplex PCR; TCRdb lists only in-frame clones, some missing. V and J calls and clone size are given by that table; D and trimming were obtained from the DNA. The data contain some 140,000 clones, approximately 84% of them singletons. The germline V and J ends were trimmed by 0 bases and 0 bases, with 10 bases remaining between them. From germline, CDR1 is MGHRA and CDR2 YSYEKL. This CDR3 contains 16 residues. Specimen: peripheral blood. The V call is TRBV4-1, the J call TRBJ2-3, with a tentative D call TRBD1 (5 bases). The source is a human donor in a cohort sampled during active COVID-19. CDR3 coding DNA: TGCGCCAGCAGCCAAGAGAACGGACACAGCACAGATACGCAGTATTTT. Residues: CASSQENGHSTDTQYF.